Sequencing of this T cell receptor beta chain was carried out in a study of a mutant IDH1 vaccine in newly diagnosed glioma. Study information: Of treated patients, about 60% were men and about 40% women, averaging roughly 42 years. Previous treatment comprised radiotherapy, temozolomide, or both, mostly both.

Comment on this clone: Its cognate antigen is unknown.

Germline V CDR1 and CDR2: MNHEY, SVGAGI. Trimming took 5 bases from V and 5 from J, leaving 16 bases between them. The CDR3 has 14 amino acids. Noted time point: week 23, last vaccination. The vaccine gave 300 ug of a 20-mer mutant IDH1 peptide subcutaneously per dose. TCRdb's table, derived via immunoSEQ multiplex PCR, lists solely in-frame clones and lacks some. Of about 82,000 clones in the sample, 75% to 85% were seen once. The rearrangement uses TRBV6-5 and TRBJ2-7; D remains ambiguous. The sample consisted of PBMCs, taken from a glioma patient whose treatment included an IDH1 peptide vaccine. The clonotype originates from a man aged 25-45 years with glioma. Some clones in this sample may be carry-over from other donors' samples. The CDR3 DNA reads TGTGCCAGCAGTAGTGACACGGCCAGGAACGAGCAGTACTTC. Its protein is CASSSDTARNEQYF.